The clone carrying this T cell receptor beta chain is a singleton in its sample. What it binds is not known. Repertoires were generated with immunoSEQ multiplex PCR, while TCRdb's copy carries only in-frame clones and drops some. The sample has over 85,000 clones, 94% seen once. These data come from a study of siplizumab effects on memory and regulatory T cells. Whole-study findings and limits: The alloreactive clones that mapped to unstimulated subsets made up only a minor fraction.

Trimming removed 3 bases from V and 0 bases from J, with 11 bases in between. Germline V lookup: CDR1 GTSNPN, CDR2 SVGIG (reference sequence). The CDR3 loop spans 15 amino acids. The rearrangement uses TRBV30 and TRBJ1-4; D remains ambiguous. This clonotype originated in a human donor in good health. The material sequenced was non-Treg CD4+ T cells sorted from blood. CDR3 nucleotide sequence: TGTGCCTGGAGGGCACGACAACCAACTAATGAAAAACTGTTTTTT. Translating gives CAWRARQPTNEKLFF.